This entry lists 15 T cell receptor beta chains sequenced from one sample in a study of T cell repertoires in cytomegalovirus infection. The antigens these receptors bind are not known. MiXCR, applied by TCRdb to the reads, yields one record per CDR3 protein. Of roughly 990,000 distinct CDR3 sequences in the sample, approximately 31% are singletons; the top ten hold under 15%. Sample: cultured CD8+ T cells from PBMCs, taken from culture after CMV antigen stimulation. The receptors stem from a human donor in good health (CMV status not recorded). Some clones in this sample may be carry-over from other donors' samples.

This clonotype was observed a few times. V is TRBV6-2 or TRBV6-3 and J is TRBJ1-5, with D unclear. The CDR3 covers 14 residues. Per germline, CDR1 MNHEY and CDR2 SVGEGT. The V end lost 2 bases, the J end lost 3 bases, and 8 bases lay between the germline ends. CDR3 DNA sequence: TGTGCCAGCAGTTACGGCGCTTACAATCAGCCCCAGCATTTT. Its protein product is CASSYGAYNQPQHF.

This clonotype has more than one count but fewer than ten. The V gene is TRBV27, the J gene TRBJ2-7; 8 nucleotides agree with TRBD2. Germline CDR1 reads MNHEY; CDR2 reads SMNVEV (reference sequence). The CDR3 runs 14 residues. Germline trimming cut 10 bases from V and 5 bases from J; bases unmatched to any gene: 13. CDR3 sequence (DNA): TGTGCCACTCGGGAGGGAGCGGGGACTGACGAGCAGTACTTC. This gives the protein CATREGAGTDEQYF.

As to this clonotype: An end of the junction differs from the germline gene, which may be a read error. This chain uses TRBV5-1 with TRBJ2-1; 8 nucleotides align to TRBD1. Per germline, CDR1 SGHRS and CDR2 YFSETQ. The CDR3 totals 17 residues. CDR3: CASSLEVGDRRDNDQFF. CDR3 nucleotides: TGCGCCAGCAGCTTGGAGGTCGGGGACAGGCGAGACAATGACCAGTTCTTC. The full variable domain, with the rest looked up from reference TRBV5-1 and TRBJ2-1, is KAGVTQTPRYLIKTRGQQVTLSCSPISGHRSVSWYQQTPGQGLQFLFEYFSETQRNKGNFPGRFSGRQFSNSRSEMNVSTLELGDSALYLCASSLEVGDRRDNDQFFGPGTRLTVL.

This clonotype has a handful of counts. This chain uses TRBV27 with TRBJ2-5, with a weak D call TRBD2 (5 bases). Germline V lookup: CDR1 MNHEY, CDR2 SMNVEV (reference sequence). The V end was cut by 2 bases, the J end by 9 bases, with 10 bases between. The length of the CDR3 is 12 residues. For the CDR3, the DNA is TGTGCCAGCAGTTTAGTCAGCGGCCCCCAGTACTTC. It yields the protein CASSLVSGPQYF.

The rearrangement links TRBV12-5 to TRBJ1-4, with 7 bases aligning to TRBD1. The CDR3 loop spans 16 amino acids. After removal of 3 bases from V and 3 bases from J, the junction contained 7 bases not matched to a gene. The germline V gene has CDR1 LGHNT and CDR2 FRNRAP. The CDR3 spells CASGLPTGAANEKLFF. The CDR3 nucleotides are TGTGCTAGTGGTTTACCTACAGGGGCGGCTAATGAAAAACTGTTTTTT.

This clonotype has at least ten counts. This chain joins TRBV7-9 and TRBJ2-3; D is possibly TRBD2 (6 bases). Trimming stripped 1 base from V and 0 bases from J, with 8 bases between. Germline values: CDR1 SEHNR, CDR2 FQNEAQ (reference sequence). The CDR3 totals 15 residues. The CDR3 sequence: CASSLVLASTDTQYF. The CDR3 DNA is TGTGCCAGCAGCTTAGTACTAGCCAGCACAGATACGCAGTATTTT.

This clonotype appeared a few times. CDR3 protein: CASSEAGPEAFF. The CDR3 region has the DNA TGTGCCAGCAGTGAGGCAGGGCCTGAAGCTTTCTTT. This rearrangement joins TRBV7-6 to TRBJ1-1; D is possibly TRBD1 (5 bases). The V and J ends lost 6 bases and 6 bases respectively, with 11 bases between them. In germline, CDR1 is SGHVS, CDR2 FNYEAQ. The CDR3 runs to 12 residues.

Many counts were recorded for this clonotype. The chain recombines TRBV7-2 with TRBJ2-1, with D maybe TRBD1 (6 bases). From germline, CDR1 is SGHTA and CDR2 FQGNSA. This CDR3 has 16 amino acids. The V end was cut by 1 base, the J end by 7 bases, with 17 bases between. CDR3 sequence reads: CASSLELWGPGNEQFF. The DNA of the CDR3 is TGTGCCAGCAGCTTAGAATTGTGGGGGCCAGGGAATGAGCAGTTCTTC.

This chain connects TRBV9 to TRBJ1-5; D gene ambiguous. This CDR3 is 14 amino acids long. Germline-derived CDR1 and CDR2 are SGDLS and YYNGEE. V was clipped by 3 bases and J by 3 bases, with 10 bases between them. Here the CDR3 reads CASSEGGYNQPQHF. The CDR3 DNA reads TGTGCCAGCAGCGAGGGAGGCTACAATCAGCCCCAGCATTTT.

This rearrangement joins TRBV28 to TRBJ2-1, with D perhaps matching TRBD2 (5 bases). Germline assignment: CDR1 MDHEN and CDR2 SYDVKM. CDR3 length equals 17 residues. V was shortened by 2 bases and J by 0 bases, with 14 bases between the two germline ends. The CDR3 region is CASSLGYGAASYNEQFF. As DNA, the CDR3 is TGTGCCAGCAGTTTAGGCTATGGAGCGGCCTCCTACAATGAGCAGTTCTTC. Looking up the rest from reference TRBV28 and TRBJ2-1 gives the full variable domain: DVKVTQSSRYLVKRTGEKVFLECVQDMDHENMFWYRQDPGLGLRLIYFSYDVKMKEKGDIPEGYSVSREKKERFSLILESASTNQTSMYLCASSLGYGAASYNEQFFGPGTRLTVL.

The CDR3 sequence is CASSYSGRELFF. CDR3 coding DNA: TGTGCCAGCAGTTACTCGGGACGGGAGCTGTTTTTT. V gene TRBV6-6 combines with J gene TRBJ2-2, with D possibly being TRBD1 or TRBD2 (5 bases each). Germline V CDR1 and CDR2: MNHNY, SVGAGI (reference sequence). V gave up 0 bases and J gave up 9 bases, with 5 bases separating them. This CDR3 has 12 amino acids.

The chain employs TRBV6-1 and TRBJ1-5; 7 nucleotides match TRBD1. Germline CDR1 MNHNS, CDR2 SASEGT. V dropped 9 bases and J dropped 4; count of bases not matched to a gene: 6. The CDR3 consists of 13 residues. In DNA form, the CDR3 reads TGTGCCAGTAGGACAGGTCTGAATCAGCCCCAGCATTTT. It translates to CASRTGLNQPQHF.

In its sample, this clonotype was seen a few times. This chain uses TRBV10-3 with TRBJ2-7; D may be TRBD2 (6 bases). Deletions cut 10 bases from V and 3 bases from J, with 10 bases between. Germline assignment: CDR1 ENHRY and CDR2 SYGVKD. The CDR3 loop spans 11 amino acids. The CDR3 bases are TGTGCCACACAGGAGGGCTACGAGCAGTACGTC. Encoded protein: CATQEGYEQYV.

V gene TRBV7-6 combines with J gene TRBJ1-1; 9 positions match TRBD1. Germline loops: CDR1 SGHVS, CDR2 FNYEAQ. CDR3 length: 15 amino acids. Trimming removed 5 bases from V and 3 bases from J; junction bases left unmatched: 7. The CDR3 region has the DNA TGTGCCAGCAGCAAACAGGGGGCGTTTGACACTGAAGCTTTCTTT. Translated, it gives CASSKQGAFDTEAFF.

This clonotype occurred a few times. This sequence joins TRBV23-1 and TRBJ2-7; no firm D call. TRBV23-1 is known as an ORF, though its function is uncertain. V dropped 0 bases and J dropped 3 bases, with 15 bases sitting between them. The CDR3 is made up of 16 amino acids. CDR3 nucleotide sequence: TGCGCCAGCAGTCAATCGACCGATCCGACACACTACGAGCAGTACTTC. Translating it yields CASSQSTDPTHYEQYF.